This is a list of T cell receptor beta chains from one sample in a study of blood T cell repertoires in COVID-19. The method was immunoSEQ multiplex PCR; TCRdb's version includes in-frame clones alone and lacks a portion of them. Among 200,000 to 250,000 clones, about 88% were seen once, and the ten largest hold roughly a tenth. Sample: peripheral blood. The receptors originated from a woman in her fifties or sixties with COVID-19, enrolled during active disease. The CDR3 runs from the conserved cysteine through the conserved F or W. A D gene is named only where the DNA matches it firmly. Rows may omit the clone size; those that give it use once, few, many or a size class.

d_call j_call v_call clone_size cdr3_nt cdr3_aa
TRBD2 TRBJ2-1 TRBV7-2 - TGTGCCAGCAGCTCTTGGACTAGCGGGGTCGGTGAGCAGTTCTTC CASSSWTSGVGEQFF
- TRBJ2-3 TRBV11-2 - TGTGCCAGCAGCTGGACAGCGTCCACAGATACGCAGTATTTT CASSWTASTDTQYF
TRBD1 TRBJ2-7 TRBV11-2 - TGTGCCAGCAGCTTAGAAGGGACAGCCACCTACGAGCAGTACTTC CASSLEGTATYEQYF
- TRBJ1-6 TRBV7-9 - TGTGCCAGCAGGGGGGAGGGTACGATAAATTCACCCCTCCACTTT CASRGEGTINSPLHF
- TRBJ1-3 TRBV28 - TGTGCCAGCAGTCCTCCCTTTGGGGGGGGCGGGAACACCATATATTTT CASSPPFGGGGNTIYF
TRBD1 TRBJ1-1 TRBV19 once TGTGCCAGTAGTTTTACAGGGGGAGGGACTGAAGCTTTCTTT CASSFTGGGTEAFF
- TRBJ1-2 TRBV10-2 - TGCGCCAGCAGTGGAGGGAACTATGGCTACACCTTC CASSGGNYGYTF
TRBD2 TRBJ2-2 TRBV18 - TGTGCCAGCACAGGGACTAGCGGCTTCACCGGGGAGCTGTTTTTT CASTGTSGFTGELFF
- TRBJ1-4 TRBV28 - TGTGCCAGCAGTTTTATTCAAGGGGGATTAGGTGAAAAACTGTTTTTT CASSFIQGGLGEKLFF
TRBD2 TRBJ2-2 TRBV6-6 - TGTGCCAGCAGTCACCCGGGACTAGCGGGGGGGCACACCGGGGAGCTGTTTTTT CASSHPGLAGGHTGELFF
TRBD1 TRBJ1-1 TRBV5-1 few TGCGCCAGCAGCTTGGATGGACAGGGGTTAACTGAAGCTTTCTTT CASSLDGQGLTEAFF
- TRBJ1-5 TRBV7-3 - TGTGCCAGCAGCTTAAGCGGGGATCAGCCCCAGCATTTT CASSLSGDQPQHF
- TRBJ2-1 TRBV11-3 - TGTGCCAGCAGCTTAGATTCTAGCTCCTACAATGAGCAGTTCTTC CASSLDSSSYNEQFF
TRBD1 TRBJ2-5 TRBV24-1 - TGTGCCACCAGTGAAGGGACAGGGCGGGAGACCCAGTACTTC CATSEGTGRETQYF
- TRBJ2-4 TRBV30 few TGTGCCTGGAGTGTAAAAGGGCGGGAAAACATTCAGTACTTC CAWSVKGRENIQYF
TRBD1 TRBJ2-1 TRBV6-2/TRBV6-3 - TGTGCCAGCAGTTATCCAGGGGGCCCCACCCCGAATGAGCAGTTCTTC CASSYPGGPTPNEQFF
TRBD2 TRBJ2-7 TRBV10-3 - TGTGCCATCTGGGCGGGGGGAGGCGAGCAGTACTTC CAIWAGGGEQYF
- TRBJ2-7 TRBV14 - TGTGCCAGCAGCCAACTCTACGAGCAGTACTTC CASSQLYEQYF
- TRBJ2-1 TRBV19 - TGTGCCAGTACGGGGGGCGCGGGGGCTACCTACAATGAGCAGTTCTTC CASTGGAGATYNEQFF
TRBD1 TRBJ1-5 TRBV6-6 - TGTGCCAGCATCGGACAGGGGGGCGATCAGCCCCAGCATTTT CASIGQGGDQPQHF
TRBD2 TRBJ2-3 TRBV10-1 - TGCGCCAGCAGTAAAGGACTAGCGGGGAGCACAGATACGCAGTATTTT CASSKGLAGSTDTQYF
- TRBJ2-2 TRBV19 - TGTGCCAGTTCCTATTTCGCGAACACCGGGGAGCTGTTTTTT CASSYFANTGELFF
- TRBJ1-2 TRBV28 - TGTGCCAGCATGGCCCTAGGACTTAACTATGGCTACACCTTC CASMALGLNYGYTF
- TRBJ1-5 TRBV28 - TGTGCCAGCAGTTGGGGGGGTCAGCCCCAGCATTTT CASSWGGQPQHF
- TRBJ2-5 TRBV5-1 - TGCGCCAGCAGCTCTACAGCAGGGGCAGAGACCCAGTACTTC CASSSTAGAETQYF
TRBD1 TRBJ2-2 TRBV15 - TGTGCCACCAGCCAAGACAGGGGGTGGACCGGGGAGCTGTTTTTT CATSQDRGWTGELFF
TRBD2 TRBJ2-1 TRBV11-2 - TGTGCCAGCAGCTTAGTTTTGCGGGGGGCTTACAATGAGCAGTTCTTC CASSLVLRGAYNEQFF
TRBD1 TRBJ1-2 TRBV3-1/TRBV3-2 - TGTGCCAGCAGCCAGATATCGACAGGGGGATATGGCTACACCTTC CASSQISTGGYGYTF
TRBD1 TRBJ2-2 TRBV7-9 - TGTGCCAGCAGCCCCAGGGGGTTCAACACCGGGGAGCTGTTTTTT CASSPRGFNTGELFF
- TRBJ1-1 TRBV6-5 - TGTGCCAGCAGCACGGAGCGTTACACTGAAGCTTTCTTT CASSTERYTEAFF
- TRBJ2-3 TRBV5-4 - TGTGCCAGCACCCACCGAGGGGGGGGCATTCATACGCAGTATTTT CASTHRGGGIHTQYF
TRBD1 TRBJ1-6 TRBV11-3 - TGTGCCAGCAGCCCAGACAGGGGGAATTCACCCCTCCACTTT CASSPDRGNSPLHF
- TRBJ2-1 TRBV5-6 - TGTGCCAGCAGCTTAGGGACTCGTGCCTATGAGCAGTTCTTC CASSLGTRAYEQFF
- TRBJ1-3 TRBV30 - TGTGCCTGGGGTTCAGACAGAAACACCATATATTTT CAWGSDRNTIYF
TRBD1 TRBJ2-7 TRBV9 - TGTGCCAGCAGCCTAACTCCGGGACAGTTGTACGAGCAGTACTTC CASSLTPGQLYEQYF
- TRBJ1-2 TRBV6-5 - TGTGCCAGCAGTTCCCCGGGAGTGTATGGCTACACCTTC CASSSPGVYGYTF
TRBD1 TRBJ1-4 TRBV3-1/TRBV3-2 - TGTGCCAGCAGCCAACAGGGGGGTAAACTGTTTTTT CASSQQGGKLFF
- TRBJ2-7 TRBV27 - TGTGCCAGCAGTTTTCTGGACAGATTCTCCTACGAGCAGTACTTC CASSFLDRFSYEQYF
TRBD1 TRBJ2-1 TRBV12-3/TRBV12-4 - TGTGCCAGCACATCGGACAGGGGCTATGAGCAGTTCTTC CASTSDRGYEQFF
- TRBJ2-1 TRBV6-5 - TGTGCCAGCCTAACAGGAAACTCCTACAATGAGCAGTTCTTC CASLTGNSYNEQFF
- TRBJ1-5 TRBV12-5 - TGTGCTAGTGGTTTTGAGCCGAGCAATCAGCCCCAGCATTTT CASGFEPSNQPQHF
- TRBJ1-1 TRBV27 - TGTGCCAGCAGTTCAGGGCAAACAGTCACTGAAGCTTTCTTT CASSSGQTVTEAFF
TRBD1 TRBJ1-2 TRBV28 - TGTGCCAGCAGTCCAGGGGGAAGGAACGGCTACACCTTC CASSPGGRNGYTF
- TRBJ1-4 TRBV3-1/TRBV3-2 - TGTGCCAGCAGCCAAAAAATTGGCGTCGGGGAAAAACTGTTTTTT CASSQKIGVGEKLFF
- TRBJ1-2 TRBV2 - TGTGCCAGCAGTGTATTGGCAGACTATGGCTACACCTTC CASSVLADYGYTF
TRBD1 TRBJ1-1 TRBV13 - TGTGCCAGCAGCTTGGGGACAGGGGATACTGAAGCTTTCTTT CASSLGTGDTEAFF
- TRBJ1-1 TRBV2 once TGTGCCAGCAGTCTCGACAGTCAACGAGGAACTGAAGCTTTCTTT CASSLDSQRGTEAFF
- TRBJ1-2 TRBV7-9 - TGTGCCAGCAGCCACGGACTCCTCGGGGGCTACACCTTC CASSHGLLGGYTF
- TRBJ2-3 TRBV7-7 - TGTGCCAGCAGCTTATCCCCCCAAGATACGCAGTATTTT CASSLSPQDTQYF
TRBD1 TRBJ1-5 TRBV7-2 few TGTGCCAGCAGCCCTCTGGACAGGCGGAATCAGCCCCAGCATTTT CASSPLDRRNQPQHF
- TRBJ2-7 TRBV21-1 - TGTGCCAGCAGCAAAAAAAGGGGGCGATTATTAGGGCAGTACTTC CASSKKRGRLLGQYF
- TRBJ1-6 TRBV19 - TGTGCCAGTAGTATCGAGACAGGCGCCTATAATTCACCCCTCCACTTT CASSIETGAYNSPLHF
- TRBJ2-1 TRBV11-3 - TGTGCCAGCAGCTTAGTAAGGGGCGGCAGCTCCTACAATGAGCAGTTCTTC CASSLVRGGSSYNEQFF